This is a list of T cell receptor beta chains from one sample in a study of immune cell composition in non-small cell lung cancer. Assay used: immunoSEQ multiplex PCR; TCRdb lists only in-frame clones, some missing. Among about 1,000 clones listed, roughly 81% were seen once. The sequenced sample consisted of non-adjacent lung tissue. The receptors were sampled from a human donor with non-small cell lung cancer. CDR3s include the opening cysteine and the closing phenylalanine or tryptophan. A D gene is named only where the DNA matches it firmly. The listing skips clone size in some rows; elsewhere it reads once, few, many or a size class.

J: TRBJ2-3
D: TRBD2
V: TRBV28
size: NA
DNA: TGTGCCAGCGGTCGGGCTAGCGGGAGCACAGATACGCAGTATTTT
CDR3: CASGRASGSTDTQYF

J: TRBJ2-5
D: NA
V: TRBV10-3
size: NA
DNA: TGTGCCATCAGTGAGATGGGGGGGGCCGGGGAGACCCAGTACTTC
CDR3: CAISEMGGAGETQYF

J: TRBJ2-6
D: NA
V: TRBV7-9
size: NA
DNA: TGTGCCAGCAGCTCAGCTGTGGGAGGCTCTGGGGCCAACGTCCTGACTTTC
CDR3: CASSSAVGGSGANVLTF

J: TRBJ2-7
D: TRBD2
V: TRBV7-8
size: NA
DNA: TGTGCCAGCAGCGGTACTAGCGGGAGTAGGTACGAGCAGTACTTC
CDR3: CASSGTSGSRYEQYF

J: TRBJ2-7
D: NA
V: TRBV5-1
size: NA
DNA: TGCGCCAGCAGCCCTGGGGACTTTTCCTACGAGCAGTACTTC
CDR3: CASSPGDFSYEQYF

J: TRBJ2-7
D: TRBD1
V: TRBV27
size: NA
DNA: TGTGCCAGCAGTTTATACAGGGGCTACGAGCAGTACTTC
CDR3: CASSLYRGYEQYF

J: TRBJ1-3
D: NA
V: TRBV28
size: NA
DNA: TGTGCCAGCAGTTTGCGGCCTGGGAGTGGAAACACCATATATTTT
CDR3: CASSLRPGSGNTIYF

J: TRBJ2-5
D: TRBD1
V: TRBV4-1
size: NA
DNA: TGCGCCAGCACCGGGACAGGGGAATGGGAAGAGACCCAGTACTTC
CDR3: CASTGTGEWEETQYF

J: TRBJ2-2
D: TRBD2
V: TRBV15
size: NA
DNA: TGTGCCACGAGCGGGGTCGGAGGCATCGGGGAGCTGTTTTTT
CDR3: CATSGVGGIGELFF

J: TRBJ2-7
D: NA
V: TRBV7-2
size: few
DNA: TGTGCCAGCAGCCCGCAGGGGACGGACTACGAGCAGTACTTC
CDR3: CASSPQGTDYEQYF

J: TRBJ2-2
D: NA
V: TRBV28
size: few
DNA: TGTGCCAGCAGTCCCCTAAGAGGACACAACCCCGGCCGGGAGCTGTTTTTT
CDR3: CASSPLRGHNPGRELFF

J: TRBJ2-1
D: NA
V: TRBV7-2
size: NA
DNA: TGTGCCAGCAGCCTGAGCCGGGGGAATGAGCAGTTCTTC
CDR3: CASSLSRGNEQFF

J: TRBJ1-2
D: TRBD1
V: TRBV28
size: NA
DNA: TGTGCCATCGGGACAGAAGGTACGGGTGGCTACACCTTC
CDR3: CAIGTEGTGGYTF

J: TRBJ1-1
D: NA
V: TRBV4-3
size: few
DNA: TGCGCCAGCAGCCAATCAACGGGGAACACTGAAGCTTTCTTT
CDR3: CASSQSTGNTEAFF

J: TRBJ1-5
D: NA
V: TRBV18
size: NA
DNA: TGTGCCAGCTCACCAAAGCGGACAGACCTCGGGCAGCCCCAGCATTTT
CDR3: CASSPKRTDLGQPQHF

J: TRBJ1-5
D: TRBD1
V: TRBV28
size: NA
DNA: TGTGCCAGCACTCCCCCCAGGGGGGCCCAGCATTTT
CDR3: CASTPPRGAQHF

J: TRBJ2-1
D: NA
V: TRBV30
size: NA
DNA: TGTGCCTGGAGGGGAGCGGACGGGGTCAATGAGCAGTTCTTC
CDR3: CAWRGADGVNEQFF

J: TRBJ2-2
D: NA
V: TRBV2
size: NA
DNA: TGTGCCAGCCGAGCAGGGGAAAGGGGCGGGGAGCTGTTTTTT
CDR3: CASRAGERGGELFF

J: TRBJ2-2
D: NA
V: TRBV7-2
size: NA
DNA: TGTGCCAGCAGCTTAGGCCGGTCACCCGGGGAGCTGTTTTTT
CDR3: CASSLGRSPGELFF

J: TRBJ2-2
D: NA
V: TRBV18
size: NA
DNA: TGTGCCAGCTCTTCCCCGCGGAACACCGGGGAGCTGTTTTTT
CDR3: CASSSPRNTGELFF

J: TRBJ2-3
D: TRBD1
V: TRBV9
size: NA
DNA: TGTGCCAGCAGCGTAGTGGAGACAGGGGATGTAGATACGCAGTATTTT
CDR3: CASSVVETGDVDTQYF

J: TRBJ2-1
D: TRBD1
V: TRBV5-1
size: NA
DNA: TGCGCCAGCTCGGACAGGGAAGTGGGAGTCTCCTACAATGAGCAGTTCTTC
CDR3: CASSDREVGVSYNEQFF

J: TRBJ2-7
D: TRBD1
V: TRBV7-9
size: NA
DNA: TGTGCCAGCAGCTTGGGACAGGGGAGAAGCGAGCAGTACTTC
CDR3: CASSLGQGRSEQYF

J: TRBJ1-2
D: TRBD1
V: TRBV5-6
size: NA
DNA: TGTGCCAGCAGTCCGGACAGGGCCCTCTATGGCTACACCTTC
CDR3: CASSPDRALYGYTF

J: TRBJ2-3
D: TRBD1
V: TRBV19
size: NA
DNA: TGTGCCAGTAGTGGGGACAGGCACACAGATACGCAGTATTTT
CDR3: CASSGDRHTDTQYF

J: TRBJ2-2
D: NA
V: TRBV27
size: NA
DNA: TGTGCCAGCAGTTCCCCCACGAACACCGGGGAGCTGTTTTTT
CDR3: CASSSPTNTGELFF

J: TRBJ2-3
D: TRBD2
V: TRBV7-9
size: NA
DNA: TGTGCCAGCAGCCCGGTGGGGAGCGGGGGGAGCACAGATACGCAGTATTTT
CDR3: CASSPVGSGGSTDTQYF

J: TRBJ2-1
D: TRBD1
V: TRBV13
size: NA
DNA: TGTGCCAGCAGCTATAGACAGGGGTCCTACAATGAGCAGTTCTTC
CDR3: CASSYRQGSYNEQFF

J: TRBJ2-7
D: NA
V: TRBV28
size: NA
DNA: TGTGCCAGCACCCCCGGGACTCCCAGGTCGATCGAGCAGTACTTC
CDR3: CASTPGTPRSIEQYF

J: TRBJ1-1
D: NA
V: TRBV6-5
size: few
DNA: TGTGCCAGCAGTTATTTACAGGGCGCTGAAGCTTTCTTT
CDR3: CASSYLQGAEAFF

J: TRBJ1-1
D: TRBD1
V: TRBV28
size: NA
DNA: TGTGCCAGCAGTCTAGGACAGGGGTTTCGGACTGAAGCTTTCTTT
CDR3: CASSLGQGFRTEAFF

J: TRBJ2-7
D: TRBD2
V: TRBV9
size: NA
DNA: TGTGCCAGCAGCCCCCATGGGGGTAGCGGGTCGTCAAGAGACTACGAGCAGTACTTC
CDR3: CASSPHGGSGSSRDYEQYF

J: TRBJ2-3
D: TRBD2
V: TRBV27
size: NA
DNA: TGTGCCAGCAGTTTAAATACGGCGGGAGGGCCGTTAGATACGCAGTATTTT
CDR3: CASSLNTAGGPLDTQYF

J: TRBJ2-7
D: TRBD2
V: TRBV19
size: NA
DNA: TGTGCCAGTAGTATCGTAAGCGGGGTTGCCTACGAGCAGTACTTC
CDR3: CASSIVSGVAYEQYF

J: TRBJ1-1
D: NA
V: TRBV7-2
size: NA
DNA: TGTGCCAGCAGCTCGCCCGGGACACATAACACTGAAGCTTTCTTT
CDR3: CASSSPGTHNTEAFF

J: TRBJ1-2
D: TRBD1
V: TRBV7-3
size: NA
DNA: TGTGCCAGCAGCCGCGGACAGGGCGTCTATGGCTACACCTTC
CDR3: CASSRGQGVYGYTF

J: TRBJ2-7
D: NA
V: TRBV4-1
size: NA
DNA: TGCGCCAGCAGCCTTCAGACAGGCCCCTACGAGCAGTACTTC
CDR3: CASSLQTGPYEQYF

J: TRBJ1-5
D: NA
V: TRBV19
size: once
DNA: TGTGCCAGTAGTATGCAGGGAATGAAACCCAATCAGCCCCAGCATTTT
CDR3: CASSMQGMKPNQPQHF

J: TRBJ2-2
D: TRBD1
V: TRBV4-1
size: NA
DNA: TGCGCCAGCAGCCAAGAAGGGCAGGGGGCGGGTTACACCGGGGAGCTGTTTTTT
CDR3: CASSQEGQGAGYTGELFF

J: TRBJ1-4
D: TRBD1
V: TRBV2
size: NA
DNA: TGTGCCAGCAGAACGGACAGGGGGCCTAATGAAAAACTGTTTTTT
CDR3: CASRTDRGPNEKLFF

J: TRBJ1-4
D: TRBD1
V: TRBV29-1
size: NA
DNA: TGCAGCGTTGGGACAGGGGGCTCCTCTTCTGAAAAACTGTTTTTT
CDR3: CSVGTGGSSSEKLFF

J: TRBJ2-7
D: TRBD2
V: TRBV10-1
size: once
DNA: TGCGCCAGCAGTGCCGGGACTAGCGGGAGAGGCGTCTACGAGCAGTACTTC
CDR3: CASSAGTSGRGVYEQYF

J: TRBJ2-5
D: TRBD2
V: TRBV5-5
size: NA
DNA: TGTGCCAGCAGCCTCGGGGGGGTCGGCCAAGAGACCCAGTACTTC
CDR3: CASSLGGVGQETQYF

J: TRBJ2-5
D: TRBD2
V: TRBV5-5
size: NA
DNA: TGTGCCAGCAGCAGACTAGCGGGAGGGAAAGAGACCCAGTACTTC
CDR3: CASSRLAGGKETQYF

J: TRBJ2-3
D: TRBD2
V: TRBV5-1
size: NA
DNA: TGCGCCAGCAGCTTGGGGACTAGCGGGAGTGCAGATACGCAGTATTTT
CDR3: CASSLGTSGSADTQYF

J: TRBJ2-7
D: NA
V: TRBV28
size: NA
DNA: TGTGCCAGCGGTGGACAGAGCTACGAGCAGTACTTC
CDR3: CASGGQSYEQYF

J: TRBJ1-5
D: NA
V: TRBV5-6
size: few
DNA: TGTGCCAGCAGCTTGTCCGGGAGCTTTCGCCAGCATTTT
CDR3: CASSLSGSFRQHF

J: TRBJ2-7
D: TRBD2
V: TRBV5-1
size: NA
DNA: TGCGCCAGCAGCCAGGCCCCGGCGGGAGGGATCTCCTACGAGCAGTACTTC
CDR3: CASSQAPAGGISYEQYF

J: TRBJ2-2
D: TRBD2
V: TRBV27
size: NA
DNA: TGTGCCAGCACCCCCCGGACTAGCGGGAGTGGGCTGTTTTTT
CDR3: CASTPRTSGSGLFF

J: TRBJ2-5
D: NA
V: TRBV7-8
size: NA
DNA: TGTGCCAGCAGCTTAGATTCAGGAGGGCAGGGTGCCCAGTACTTC
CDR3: CASSLDSGGQGAQYF

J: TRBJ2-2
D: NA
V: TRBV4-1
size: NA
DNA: TGCGCCAGCAGCCGCATCCGGGACAAGGGGACCGGGGAGCTGTTTTTT
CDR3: CASSRIRDKGTGELFF

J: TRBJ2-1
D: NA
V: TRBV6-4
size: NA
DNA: TGTGCCAGCAGTGCTTCCAGCGGGTCCCACAATGAGCAGTTCTTC
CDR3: CASSASSGSHNEQFF

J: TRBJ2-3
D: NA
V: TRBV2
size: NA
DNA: TGTGCCAGCAGTGCGCGGCAAACTATCACAGATACGCAGTATTTT
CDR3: CASSARQTITDTQYF

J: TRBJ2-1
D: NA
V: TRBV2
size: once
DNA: TGTGCCAGCAGCGTCCTACTTAGCTCCTACAATGAGCAGTTCTTC
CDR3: CASSVLLSSYNEQFF

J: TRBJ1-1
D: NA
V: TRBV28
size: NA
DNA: TGTGCCAGCAGTTTGCACGGGAGTATGAACACTGAAGCTTTCTTT
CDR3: CASSLHGSMNTEAFF

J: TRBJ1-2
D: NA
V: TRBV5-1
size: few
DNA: TGCGCCAGCAGCTTGGACAGGGTGGGACATGGCTACACCTTC
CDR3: CASSLDRVGHGYTF

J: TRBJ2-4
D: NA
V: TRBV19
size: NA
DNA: TGTGCCAGTACCCCAGAGCGAGCGGGTCCCCTAGCCAAAAACATTCAGTACTTC
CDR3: CASTPERAGPLAKNIQYF